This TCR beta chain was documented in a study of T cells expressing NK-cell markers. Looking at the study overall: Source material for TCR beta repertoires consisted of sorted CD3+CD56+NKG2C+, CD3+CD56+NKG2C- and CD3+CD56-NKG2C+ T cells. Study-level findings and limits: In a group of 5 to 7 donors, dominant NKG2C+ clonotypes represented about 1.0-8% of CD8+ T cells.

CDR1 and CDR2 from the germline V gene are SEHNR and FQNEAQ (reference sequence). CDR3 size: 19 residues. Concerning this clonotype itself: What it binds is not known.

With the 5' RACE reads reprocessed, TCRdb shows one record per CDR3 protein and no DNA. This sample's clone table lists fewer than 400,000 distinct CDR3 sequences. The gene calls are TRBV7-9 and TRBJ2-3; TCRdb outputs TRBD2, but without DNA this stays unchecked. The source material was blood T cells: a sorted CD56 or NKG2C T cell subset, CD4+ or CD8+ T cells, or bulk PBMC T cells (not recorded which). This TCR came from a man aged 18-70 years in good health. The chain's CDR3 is CASSLALVSGGPGPDTQYF.